The rows below give T cell receptor beta chains drawn from one sample of a study of identical twins. TCRdb redid the calling of the 5' RACE reads with MiXCR, one entry per CDR3 protein. This table has hundreds of thousands of distinct CDR3 sequences, roughly a tenth appearing once. Source material: memory (CD45RO+) T cells sorted from blood. The receptors were sampled from a young woman in good health. Each CDR3 is given with its conserved first and last residue. The D gene is left open where the match is weak. Where a row states a size, it is once, few, many or the class of an expanded clone; other rows omit it.

D gene	V gene	clone size	J gene	CDR3 protein	CDR3 DNA
NA	TRBV7-8	many	TRBJ1-1	CASSFSKGEAFF	TGTGCCAGCAGCTTCTCAAAGGGTGAAGCTTTCTTT
TRBD1	TRBV7-9	few	TRBJ2-3	CAKQGVSTDTQYF	TGTGCAAAACAGGGGGTTAGCACAGATACGCAGTATTTT
NA	TRBV2	few	TRBJ1-6	CASSDKNSPLHF	TGTGCCAGCAGTGATAAGAATTCACCCCTCCACTTT
TRBD1	TRBV7-2	few	TRBJ2-7	CASSSSGQGSSEQYF	TGTGCCAGCAGCTCCTCGGGACAGGGTTCGTCCGAGCAGTACTTC
NA	TRBV28	few	TRBJ1-6	CASSRWESISPLHF	TGTGCCAGCAGCCGTTGGGAATCAATTTCACCCCTCCACTTT
NA	TRBV18	many	TRBJ2-7	CASSPGAGIIYEQYF	TGTGCCAGCTCACCAGGGGCGGGAATAATCTACGAGCAGTACTTC
NA	TRBV7-8	NA	TRBJ1-2	CASSLLGENYGYTF	TGTGCCAGCAGCCTTTTGGGGGAAAACTATGGCTACACCTTC
NA	TRBV9	few	TRBJ2-2	CASSLTPLYTGELFF	TGTGCCAGTAGCTTAACACCCCTTTACACCGGGGAGCTGTTTTTT
NA	TRBV12-3/TRBV12-4	few	TRBJ1-2	CASTPSTRIRGYTF	TGTGCCAGCACCCCATCGACAAGGATCCGTGGCTACACCTTC
NA	TRBV6-6	many	TRBJ2-3	CASSYGYSDTQYF	TGTGCCAGCAGTTATGGTTATTCTGATACGCAGTATTTT
NA	TRBV3-1	few	TRBJ2-3	CASSQDLGTDTQYF	TGTGCCAGCAGCCAAGATCTAGGCACAGATACGCAGTATTTT
NA	TRBV10-1	few	TRBJ2-1	CASSERQGSSYNEQFF	TGCGCCAGCAGTGAGAGGCAGGGAAGCTCCTACAATGAGCAGTTCTTC
NA	TRBV7-9	many	TRBJ1-3	CASSLGGDYSGNTIYF	TGTGCCAGCAGCTTAGGGGGAGACTACTCTGGAAACACCATATATTTT
NA	TRBV2	many	TRBJ1-5	CASKGGRTSNQPQHF	TGTGCCAGCAAGGGGGGCAGAACAAGCAATCAGCCCCAGCATTTT